The 25 T cell receptor beta chains below were found in one sample sequenced in a study of radiation and T cells in renal cell carcinoma. Here immunoSEQ multiplex PCR was the method, and the copy in TCRdb shows in-frame clones only, minus some. The sample holds 50,000 to 65,000 clones, about 80% seen once. Indicated time point: blood 4 weeks post-SBRT, at nephrectomy. Described treatment: 15 Gy SBRT to primary tumor, nephrectomy 4 weeks later. The sample in question was blood, obtained from a patient whose treatment included radiotherapy and nephrectomy. The receptors here all came from a man between 60 and 75 years old with renal cell carcinoma.

CDR3 sequence (DNA): TGTGCCAGCTCACCACAGGGGGGACTCTACGAGCAGTACTTC. Its translation: CASSPQGGLYEQYF. The rearrangement joins TRBV18 to TRBJ2-7; perhaps D is TRBD1 or TRBD2 (6 bases each). Trimming pared 1 base from V and 3 bases from J, leaving 10 bases between. This CDR3 is built from 14 residues. The germline CDR1 and CDR2 sequences are KGHSH and LQKENI.

V and J are TRBV6-1 and TRBJ1-3, with TRBD1 matching 7 bases. Germline-derived CDR1 and CDR2 are MNHNS and SASEGT. This CDR3 region has 15 residues. Trimming cost V 5 bases and J 2 bases; bases outside gene matches: 6. In DNA form, the CDR3 reads TGTGCCAGCAGTCCGACAGGGATAGCTGGAAACACCATATATTTT. It yields the protein CASSPTGIAGNTIYF.

J is TRBJ2-3 and V is TRBV9; 13 nucleotides align to TRBD2. CDR3 size: 18 residues. Trimming at V came to 1 base and at J to 5 bases, leaving 10 bases not matched to a gene. In germline, CDR1 is SGDLS, CDR2 YYNGEE. The CDR3: CASSVPTRTSGSGDTQYF. CDR3 in DNA: TGTGCCAGCAGCGTACCTACCCGGACTAGCGGGAGTGGAGATACGCAGTATTTT.

This clone appeared once. This chain uses TRBV6-6 with TRBJ1-6; D is possibly TRBD1 (5 bases). V was cut by 2 bases and J by 7 bases, with 15 bases left in between. The length of the CDR3 is 16 residues. CDR1 and CDR2 from the germline V gene are MNHNY and SVGAGI (reference sequence). CDR3 bases: TGTGCCAGCAGTTACCCGCCGGGACGGCAAAATTCACCCCTCCACTTT. Amino acids: CASSYPPGRQNSPLHF.

This chain uses TRBV19 with TRBJ1-2, with D unclear. CDR3 length: 12 residues. V lost 4 bases and J 1 base, leaving 4 bases between the germline ends. Looked up from germline, CDR1 is LNHDA and CDR2 is SQIVND (reference sequence). CDR3 bases: TGTGCCAGTAGTAGGGGTAACTATGGCTACACCTTC. Its protein is CASSRGNYGYTF.

The CDR3 spells CASSARGGSNQPQHF. In DNA, the CDR3 is TGTGCCAGCAGCGCGAGGGGGGGGAGCAATCAGCCCCAGCATTTT. The V call is TRBV7-2, the J call TRBJ1-5; TRBD1 is a possible D gene (6 bases). Germline V gene data show CDR1 as SGHTA and CDR2 as FQGNSA. The ends were cut back, 5 bases at V and 1 base at J, with 12 bases in the middle. The CDR3 contains 15 residues. Together with reference TRBV7-2 and TRBJ1-5, the CDR3 gives the full variable domain: GAGVSQSPSNKVTEKGKDVELRCDPISGHTALYWYRQSLGQGLEFLIYFQGNSAPDKSGLPSDRFSAERTGGSVSTLTIQRTQQEDSAVYLCASSARGGSNQPQHFGDGTRLSIL.

The chain is built from TRBV30 and TRBJ2-5; 16 nucleotides align to TRBD2. CDR1 is GTSNPN and CDR2 is SVGIG in the germline V gene (reference sequence). V gave up 1 base and J gave up 5 bases; unmatched junction bases: 7. The CDR3 length is 17 residues. The CDR3 coding sequence is TGTGCCTGGAGTGCTGGGACTAGCGGGAGGGGTAGGGAGACCCAGTACTTC. Translating it yields CAWSAGTSGRGRETQYF.

This chain uses TRBV6-5 with TRBJ1-2, with TRBD1 matching 7 bases. J was trimmed by 8 bases and V by 7 bases; bases with no gene match: 10. The CDR3 runs 13 residues. Per germline, CDR1 MNHEY and CDR2 SVGAGI. The CDR3 DNA reads as TGTGCCAGCACCCGGACAGGATGGGAGGGCTACACCTTC. The encoded protein is CASTRTGWEGYTF.

The chain has TRBV7-9 and TRBJ1-4; D unclear. This CDR3 contains 12 residues. The germline V gene encodes CDR1 SEHNR and CDR2 FQNEAQ (reference sequence). V dropped 1 base and J dropped 8 bases, with 5 bases sitting between them. This chain's CDR3 is CASSLGLEKLFF. The CDR3 DNA follows: TGTGCCAGCAGCTTAGGGTTAGAAAAACTGTTTTTT.

This clone has more than one count but fewer than ten. The chain combines TRBV30 with TRBJ1-1; D might be TRBD1 (5 bases). With 3 bases removed from V and 5 bases from J, the gap between germline ends came to 13 bases. Germline values: CDR1 GTSNPN, CDR2 SVGIG (reference sequence). The CDR3 sequence is 13 residues long. Here the CDR3 reads CAWRLREGTEAFF. In nucleotides, the CDR3 is TGTGCCTGGAGACTTAGAGAGGGGACTGAAGCTTTCTTT.

V usage is TRBV29-1 and J usage is TRBJ1-1; D unresolved. Germline lookup yields CDR1 SQVTM and CDR2 ANQGSEA. The length of the CDR3 is 14 residues. V was cut by 3 bases and J by 0 bases, with 11 bases left in between. The CDR3, as DNA: TGCAGCGTTGACTTGGGTGGGCTGAACACTGAAGCTTTCTTT. Its translation is CSVDLGGLNTEAFF.

The V and J genes are TRBV6-9 and TRBJ1-5, with TRBD1 matching 7 bases. The V and J ends lost 6 bases and 3 bases, in that order; junction bases with no gene match: 14. This CDR3 has 17 residues. Looked up from germline, CDR1 is MNHGY and CDR2 is SVAAGI. CDR3 loop: CASRDEKTGVDNQPQHF. The CDR3 DNA reads as TGTGCCAGCAGGGACGAAAAAACAGGGGTTGACAATCAGCCCCAGCATTTT.

The chain has TRBV10-3 and TRBJ2-5; TRBD2 matches at 7 bases. The ends lost 10 bases at V and 3 bases at J; junction bases unmatched: 11. The CDR3 length is 14 residues. The germline V gene encodes CDR1 ENHRY and CDR2 SYGVKD. Here the CDR3 DNA reads TGTGCCACCTCGGGAGGCGTTCCAGAAGAGACCCAGTACTTC. Its protein product is CATSGGVPEETQYF.

This clone appeared once. The chain has TRBV2 and TRBJ2-3; 7 bases line up with TRBD1. Germline CDR1 SNHLY, CDR2 FYNNEI. V dropped 9 bases and J dropped 7; count of bases not matched to a gene: 4. The CDR3 runs to 11 residues. CDR3 nucleotide sequence: TGTGCCAGGACAGGGAATAATACGCAGTATTTT. Its translation: CARTGNNTQYF.

The sample holds a few counts of this clone. The chain has TRBV10-3 and TRBJ2-1; D ambiguous. V lost 0 bases to trimming and J lost 8 bases, with 11 bases between them. This CDR3 region has 14 residues. In germline, CDR1 is ENHRY, CDR2 SYGVKD. The CDR3 reads CAISESASPHEQFF. DNA for the CDR3: TGTGCCATCAGTGAGTCAGCTAGTCCCCATGAGCAGTTCTTC.

This sequence joins TRBV6-1 and TRBJ1-5; D unclear. Deletions cut 0 bases from V and 7 bases from J, with 7 bases between. From germline, CDR1 is MNHNS and CDR2 SASEGT. The CDR3 extends over 13 amino acids. The CDR3 DNA sequence: TGTGCCAGCAGTGAAGCGCTTGAGCAGCCCCAGCATTTT. Translation gives CASSEALEQPQHF.

This clone was seen a handful of times. The V and J genes are TRBV27 and TRBJ1-1; D perhaps matches TRBD1 (5 bases). V lost 5 bases and J lost 1, with 14 bases in between. Germline V CDR1 and CDR2: MNHEY, SMNVEV (reference sequence). This CDR3 region has 15 residues. CDR3 bases: TGTGCCAGCAGTCCTCGACAGTATCGGAACACTGAAGCTTTCTTT. It specifies CASSPRQYRNTEAFF.

This chain links TRBV19 with TRBJ2-1, with TRBD2 identical over 9 bases. This CDR3 is built from 14 residues. V was pared by 6 bases and J by 8 bases, with 8 bases of the junction left unmatched. Germline loops: CDR1 LNHDA, CDR2 SQIVND (reference sequence). The CDR3 DNA reads as TGTGCCAGTAGAGGGCTGGCGGGGGGGGATGAGCAGTTCTTC. Translation gives CASRGLAGGDEQFF.

This clone occurred a few times. CDR3 coding DNA: TGTGCCAGCTGGGGGTCAGGGGTGGGCACCGGGGAGCTGTTTTTT. Its protein is CASWGSGVGTGELFF. This chain connects TRBV2 to TRBJ2-2; a possible D gene is TRBD1 (6 bases). The CDR3 extends over 15 amino acids. Germline V gives CDR1 SNHLY, CDR2 FYNNEI. V lost 8 bases and J lost 4, with 17 bases in between.

This clone was observed once. CDR3 DNA sequence: TGCAGCGTTTCAAGGGACAGCTATGGCTACACCTTC. As protein: CSVSRDSYGYTF. The chain employs TRBV29-1 and TRBJ1-2; 7 bases fit TRBD1. Germline CDR1 and CDR2: SQVTM and ANQGSEA. Unmatched junction bases numbered 4, after V lost 5 bases and J lost 4 bases. The CDR3 sequence is 12 residues long. The full variable domain, in which reference TRBV29-1 and TRBJ1-2 provide the parts outside the CDR3, is SAVISQKPSRDICQRGTSLTIQCQVDSQVTMMFWYRQQPGQSLTLIATANQGSEATYESGFVIDKFPISRPNLTFSTLTVSNMSPEDSSIYLCSVSRDSYGYTFGSGTRLTVV.

J is TRBJ1-1 and V is TRBV7-9; D gene uncertain. The CDR3 is 13 amino acids. The germline gives CDR1 SEHNR, CDR2 FQNEAQ (reference sequence). V was shortened by 1 base and J by 3 bases, with 6 bases between the two germline ends. As DNA, the CDR3 is TGTGCCAGCAGCTTAGATATGGACACTGAAGCTTTCTTT. Amino acid sequence: CASSLDMDTEAFF. Together with reference TRBV7-9 and TRBJ1-1, the CDR3 gives the full variable domain: DTGVSQNPRHKITKRGQNVTFRCDPISEHNRLYWYRQTLGQGPEFLTYFQNEAQLEKSRLLSDRFSAERPKGSFSTLEIQRTEQGDSAMYLCASSLDMDTEAFFGQGTRLTVV.

V gene TRBV29-1 combines with J gene TRBJ1-5; D is undetermined. This CDR3 contains 13 residues. Germline V gives CDR1 SQVTM, CDR2 ANQGSEA. Trimming took 4 bases from V and 7 from J, leaving 14 bases between them. CDR3 amino acids: CSVGPALGQPQHF. CDR3 nucleotide sequence: TGCAGCGTTGGTCCGGCCCTTGGGCAGCCCCAGCATTTT. The entire variable domain, with the rest obtained from reference TRBV29-1 and TRBJ1-5, is as follows: SAVISQKPSRDICQRGTSLTIQCQVDSQVTMMFWYRQQPGQSLTLIATANQGSEATYESGFVIDKFPISRPNLTFSTLTVSNMSPEDSSIYLCSVGPALGQPQHFGDGTRLSIL.

This chain connects TRBV6-1 to TRBJ2-3; perhaps TRBD1 as D (5 bases). The V gene lost 1 base and the J gene lost 4 bases, with 12 bases spanning the gap. The CDR3 runs to 15 residues. Germline V gene data show CDR1 as MNHNS and CDR2 as SASEGT. The DNA of the CDR3 is TGTGCCAGCAGTGAAGGGACACGACGGGCAGATACGCAGTATTTT. Translated: CASSEGTRRADTQYF.

The J gene is TRBJ1-2, the V gene TRBV6-5, with TRBD1 as a possible D gene (5 bases). This CDR3 spans 12 amino acids. Germline CDR1 MNHEY, CDR2 SVGAGI. The V end was cut by 5 bases, the J end by 7 bases, with 11 bases between. In DNA form, the CDR3 reads TGTGCCAGCAGTACCTCGACAGTTGGCTACACCTTC. This encodes CASSTSTVGYTF.

The count of this clone is one. The chain's CDR3 is CASSLVLGGNQPQHF. CDR3 bases: TGTGCCAGCAGCTTAGTTCTGGGAGGAAATCAGCCCCAGCATTTT. V and J are TRBV7-6 and TRBJ1-5; D is ambiguous. Germline CDR1 SGHVS, CDR2 FNYEAQ. V was shortened by 1 base and J by 4 bases, with 11 bases between the two germline ends. The CDR3 length is 15 residues.